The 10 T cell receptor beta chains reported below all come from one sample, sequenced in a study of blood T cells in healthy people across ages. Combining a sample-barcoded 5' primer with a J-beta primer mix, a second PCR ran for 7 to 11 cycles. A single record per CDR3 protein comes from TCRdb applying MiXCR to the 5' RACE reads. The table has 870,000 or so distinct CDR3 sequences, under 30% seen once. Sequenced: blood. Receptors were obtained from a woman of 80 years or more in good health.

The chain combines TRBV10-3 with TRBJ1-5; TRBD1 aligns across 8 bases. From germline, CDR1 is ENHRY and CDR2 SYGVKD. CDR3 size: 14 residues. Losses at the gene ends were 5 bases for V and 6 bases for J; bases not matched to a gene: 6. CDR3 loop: CAISQDRASQPQHF. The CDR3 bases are TGTGCCATCAGTCAGGACAGGGCTAGTCAGCCCCAGCATTTT.

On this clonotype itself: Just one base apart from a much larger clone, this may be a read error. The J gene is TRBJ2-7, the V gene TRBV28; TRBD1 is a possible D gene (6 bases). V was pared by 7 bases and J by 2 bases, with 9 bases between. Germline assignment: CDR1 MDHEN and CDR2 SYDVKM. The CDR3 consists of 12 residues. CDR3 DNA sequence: TGTGCCAGCACGGACAGCGCCTACGAGCAGTACTTC. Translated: CASTDSAYEQYF.

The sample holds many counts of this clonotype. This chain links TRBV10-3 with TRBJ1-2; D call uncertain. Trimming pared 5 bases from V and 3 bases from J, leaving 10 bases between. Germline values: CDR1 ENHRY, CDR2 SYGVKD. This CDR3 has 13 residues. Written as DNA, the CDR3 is TGTGCCATCAGTATCAGGCGCGACTATGGCTACACCTTC. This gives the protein CAISIRRDYGYTF.

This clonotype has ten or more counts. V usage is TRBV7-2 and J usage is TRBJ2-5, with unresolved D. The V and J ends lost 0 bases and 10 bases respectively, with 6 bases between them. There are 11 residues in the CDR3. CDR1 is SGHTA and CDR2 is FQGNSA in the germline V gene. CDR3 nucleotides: TGTGCCAGCAGCTTAGCGCTAGTCCAGTACTTC. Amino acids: CASSLALVQYF.

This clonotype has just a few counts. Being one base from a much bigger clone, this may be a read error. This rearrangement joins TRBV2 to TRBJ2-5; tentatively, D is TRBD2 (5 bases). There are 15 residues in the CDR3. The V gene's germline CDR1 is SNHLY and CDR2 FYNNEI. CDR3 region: CASSHHSGFQEAQYF. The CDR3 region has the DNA TGTGCCAGCAGTCATCACTCGGGATTCCAAGAGGCCCAGTACTTC.

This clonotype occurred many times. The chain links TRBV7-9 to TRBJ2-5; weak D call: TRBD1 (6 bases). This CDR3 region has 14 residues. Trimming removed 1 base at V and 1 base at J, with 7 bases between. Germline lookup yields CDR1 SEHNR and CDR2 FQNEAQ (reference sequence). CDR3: CASSLDRAQETQYF. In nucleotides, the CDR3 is TGTGCCAGCAGCTTAGACAGGGCCCAAGAGACCCAGTACTTC.

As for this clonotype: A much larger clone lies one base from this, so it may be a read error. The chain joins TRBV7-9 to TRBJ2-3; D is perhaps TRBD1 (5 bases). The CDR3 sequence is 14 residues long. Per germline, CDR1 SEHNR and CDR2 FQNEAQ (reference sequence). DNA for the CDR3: TGTGCCACCATGACAGCAGGCCCAGAAGATACGCGGTATTTT. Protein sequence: CATMTAGPEDTRYF.

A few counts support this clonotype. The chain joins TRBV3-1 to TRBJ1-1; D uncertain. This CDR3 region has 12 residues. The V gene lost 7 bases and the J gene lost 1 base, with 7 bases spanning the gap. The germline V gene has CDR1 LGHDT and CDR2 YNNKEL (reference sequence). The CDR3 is CASTSRNTEAFF. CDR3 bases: TGTGCCAGCACCTCAAGGAACACTGAAGCTTTCTTT.

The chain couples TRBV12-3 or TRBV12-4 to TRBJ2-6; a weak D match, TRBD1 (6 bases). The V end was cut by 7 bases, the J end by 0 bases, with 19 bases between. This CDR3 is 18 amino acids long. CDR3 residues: CASNPAGAQPSGANVLTF. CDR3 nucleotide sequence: TGTGCCAGCAATCCCGCAGGGGCCCAACCCTCTGGGGCCAACGTCCTGACTTTC.

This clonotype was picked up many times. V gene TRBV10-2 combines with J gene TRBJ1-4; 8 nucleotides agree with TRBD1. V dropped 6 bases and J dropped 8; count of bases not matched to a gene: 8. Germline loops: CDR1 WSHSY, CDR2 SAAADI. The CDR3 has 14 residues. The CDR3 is CASRGGQGGEKLFF. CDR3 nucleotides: TGCGCCAGCAGGGGAGGACAGGGAGGCGAAAAACTGTTTTTT.